This TCR beta chain stems from a study of sequential checkpoint blockade in melanoma. Generated by immunoSEQ multiplex PCR, the TCRdb table keeps only in-frame clones and is missing some. The data contain fewer than 4,500 clones, less than 25% of them singletons. The V segment lost 6 bases and the J segment 5 bases; nucleotides outside the gene matches: 3. This CDR3 region has 12 residues. Germline V gene lookup returns CDR1 SQVTM and CDR2 ANQGSEA. Study outcomes and limitations: Response in arm A was associated with pretreatment TIL clonality.

As to this clone: As yet, its antigen is unknown.

Stated treatment: randomized to nivolumab then ipilimumab (arm A) or the reverse (arm B). The source was tumor tissue (inferred from file names), collected from a patient given nivolumab and ipilimumab in sequence. This receptor was identified in a human donor with melanoma. The V gene is TRBV29-1, the J gene TRBJ2-3, with 9 bases matching TRBD1. CDR3 DNA sequence: TGCAGCGTGGGACAGGGAGGAGATACGCAGTATTTT. Amino acids: CSVGQGGDTQYF.